This T cell receptor (beta chain) was profiled in a study of CD8 T cells in Susac syndrome. Sequencing of TCR beta was performed on blood CD8+ T cells and on blood CD4+ T cells. Treatment-naive patients with stable or active relapsing-remitting disease were the multiple sclerosis controls. TEMRA cells were enriched by FACS, and CD4+ and CD8+ T cells were negatively isolated. Germline V gene data show CDR1 as LGHNA and CDR2 as YSLEER. The CDR3 runs to 17 residues. Between the trimmed V and J ends, which lost 0 bases and 3 bases, there was a span of 17 bases. An amount of RNA that ranged from 0.5 to 1 ug was reverse transcribed with random hexamers. Amplification of TCR beta CDR3 was carried out by immunoSEQ multiplex PCR, which covered 54 Vbeta and 13 Jbeta segments. TCRdb itself ran the immunoSEQ multiplex PCR reads through MiXCR, one entry per CDR3 protein. The table includes about 130,000 distinct CDR3 sequences, roughly 94% detected once.

V and J are TRBV4-3 and TRBJ1-1; possibly TRBD1 for D (6 bases). This TCR derives from a human donor with multiple sclerosis. Sequencing was done on a sample of CD4+ T cells from PBMCs. The CDR3 region has the DNA TGCGCCAGCAGCCAAGATTTATTTAGGGGGGGGGACACTGAAGCTTTCTTT. Its translation is CASSQDLFRGGDTEAFF.